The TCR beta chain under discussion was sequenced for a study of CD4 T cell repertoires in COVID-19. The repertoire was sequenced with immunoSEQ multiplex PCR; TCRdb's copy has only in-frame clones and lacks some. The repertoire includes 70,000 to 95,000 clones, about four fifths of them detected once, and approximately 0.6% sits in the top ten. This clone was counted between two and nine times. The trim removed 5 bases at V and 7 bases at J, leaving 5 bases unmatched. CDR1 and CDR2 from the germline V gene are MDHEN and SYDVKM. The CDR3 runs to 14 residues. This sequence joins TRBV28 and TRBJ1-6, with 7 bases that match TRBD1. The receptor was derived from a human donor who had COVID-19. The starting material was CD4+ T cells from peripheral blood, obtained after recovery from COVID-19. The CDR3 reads CASSAGQDNSPLHF. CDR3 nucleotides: TGTGCCAGCAGTGCCGGACAGGACAATTCACCCCTCCACTTT.